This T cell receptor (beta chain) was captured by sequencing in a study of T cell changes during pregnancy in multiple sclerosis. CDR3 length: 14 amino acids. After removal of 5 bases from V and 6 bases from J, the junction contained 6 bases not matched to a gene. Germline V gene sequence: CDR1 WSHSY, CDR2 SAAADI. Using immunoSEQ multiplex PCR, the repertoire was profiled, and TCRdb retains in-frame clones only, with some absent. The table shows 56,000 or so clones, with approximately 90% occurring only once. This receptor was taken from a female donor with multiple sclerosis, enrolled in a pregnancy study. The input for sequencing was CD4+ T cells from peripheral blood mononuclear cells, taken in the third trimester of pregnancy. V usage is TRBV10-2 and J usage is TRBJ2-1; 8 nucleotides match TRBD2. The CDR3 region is CASSLAGNANEQFF. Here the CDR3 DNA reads TGCGCCAGCAGTTTAGCGGGAAACGCCAATGAGCAGTTCTTC.